Listed below are T cell receptor beta chains from one sample, sequenced in a study of T-cell reconstitution after alpha-beta-depleted transplantation in children. Each CDR3 protein gets one entry after TCRdb re-called the PCR reads with MiXCR. The data contain 250,000 to 400,000 distinct CDR3 sequences, roughly 25% of them singletons. The sample consisted of PBMCs, mostly from graft donor cells, taken 180 days after TCRalphabeta/CD19-depleted stem cell transplant. These receptors were collected from a male patient aged 10 to 17 who had a stem cell transplant for acute lymphoblastic leukemia, so the T cells may come from the graft donor. Each CDR3 is given with its conserved first and last residue. Each record gives: J gene, D gene, clone size, V gene, CDR3 protein, CDR3 DNA. D genes are given only for firm matches. Some rows mark clone size as missing; the rest say once, few, many or name a class of expanded clone.

TRBJ2-2,.,.,TRBV6-5,CASSYGDSRRELFF,TGTGCCAGCAGTTACGGGGACTCTCGCCGGGAGCTGTTTTTT
TRBJ1-5,.,.,TRBV10-3,CAISELSNQPQHF,TGTGCCATCAGTGAATTGAGCAATCAGCCCCAGCATTTT
TRBJ2-5,TRBD1,.,TRBV2,CASSGYRGETQYF,TGTGCCAGCAGCGGTTACAGGGGGGAGACCCAGTACTTC
TRBJ2-7,TRBD2,.,TRBV18,CASSPRLAGGGEQYF,TGTGCCAGCTCACCACGACTAGCGGGAGGAGGCGAGCAGTACTTC
TRBJ2-6,TRBD2,once,TRBV4-1,CASSQSGLAGAGANVLTF,TGCGCCAGCAGCCAATCGGGACTAGCGGGCGCTGGGGCCAACGTCCTGACTTTC
TRBJ2-7,.,.,TRBV2,CASSVLVYEEQYF,TGTGCCAGCAGTGTACTGGTCTACGAGGAGCAGTACTTC
TRBJ2-5,.,few,TRBV18,CASSPGLDVQYF,TGTGCCAGCTCACCCGGTTTGGATGTCCAGTACTTC
TRBJ2-7,TRBD2,.,TRBV12-3/TRBV12-4,CASNPGGRPYEQYF,TGTGCCAGCAACCCGGGGGGGCGCCCCTACGAGCAGTACTTC
TRBJ1-2,.,many,TRBV10-3,CATLWGYGYTF,TGTGCCACCCTATGGGGTTACGGCTACACCTTC
TRBJ2-3,TRBD2,few,TRBV9,CASSVVAGSTDTQYF,TGTGCCAGCAGCGTAGTAGCGGGCTCCACAGATACGCAGTATTTT